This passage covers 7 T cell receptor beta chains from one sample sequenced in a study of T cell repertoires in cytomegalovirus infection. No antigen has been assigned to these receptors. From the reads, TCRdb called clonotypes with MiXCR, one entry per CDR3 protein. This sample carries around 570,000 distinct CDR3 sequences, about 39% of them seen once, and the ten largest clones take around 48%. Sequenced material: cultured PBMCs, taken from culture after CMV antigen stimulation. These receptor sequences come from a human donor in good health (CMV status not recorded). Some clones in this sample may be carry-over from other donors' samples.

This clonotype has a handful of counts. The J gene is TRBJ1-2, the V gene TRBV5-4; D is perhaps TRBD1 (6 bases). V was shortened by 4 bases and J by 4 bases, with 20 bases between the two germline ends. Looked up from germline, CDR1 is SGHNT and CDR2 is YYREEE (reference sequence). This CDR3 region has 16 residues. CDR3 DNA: TGTGCCAGCAGCCGGGGGCCAACAGGGATGGGCTATGGCTACACCTTC. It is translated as CASSRGPTGMGYGYTF.

CDR3 amino acids: CASSLSGLGEQYF. The DNA of the CDR3 is TGTGCCAGCAGTTTGTCGGGGTTAGGGGAGCAGTACTTC. The rearrangement uses TRBV12-3 or TRBV12-4 and TRBJ2-7; D may be TRBD2 (5 bases). V was trimmed by 3 bases and J by 7 bases, leaving 13 bases between them. This CDR3 spans 13 amino acids.

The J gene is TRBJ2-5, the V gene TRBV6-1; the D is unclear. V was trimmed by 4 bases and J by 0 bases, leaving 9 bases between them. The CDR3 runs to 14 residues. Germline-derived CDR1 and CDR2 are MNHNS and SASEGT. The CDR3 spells CASSVNWYQETQYF. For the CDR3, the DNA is TGTGCCAGCAGTGTAAACTGGTACCAAGAGACCCAGTACTTC.

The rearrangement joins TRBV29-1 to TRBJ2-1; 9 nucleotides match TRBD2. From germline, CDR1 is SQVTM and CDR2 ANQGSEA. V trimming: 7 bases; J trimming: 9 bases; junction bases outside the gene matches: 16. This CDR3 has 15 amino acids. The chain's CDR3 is CSAIPGLAGSSEQFF. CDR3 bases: TGCAGCGCTATACCAGGGCTAGCGGGATCGAGTGAGCAGTTCTTC.

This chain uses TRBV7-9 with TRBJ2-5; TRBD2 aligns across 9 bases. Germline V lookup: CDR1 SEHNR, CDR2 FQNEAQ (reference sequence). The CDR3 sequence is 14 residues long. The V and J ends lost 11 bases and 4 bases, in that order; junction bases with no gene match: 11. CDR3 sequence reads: CASGVGGGGETQYF. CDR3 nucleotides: TGTGCCTCCGGGGTGGGCGGGGGGGGAGAGACCCAGTACTTC.

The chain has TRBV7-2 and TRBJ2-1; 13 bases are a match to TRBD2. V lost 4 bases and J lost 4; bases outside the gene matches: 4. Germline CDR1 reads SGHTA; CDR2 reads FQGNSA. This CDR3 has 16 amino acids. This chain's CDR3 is CASSSPGLAGYNEQFF. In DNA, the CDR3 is TGTGCCAGCAGCTCGCCGGGACTAGCGGGGTACAATGAGCAGTTCTTC.

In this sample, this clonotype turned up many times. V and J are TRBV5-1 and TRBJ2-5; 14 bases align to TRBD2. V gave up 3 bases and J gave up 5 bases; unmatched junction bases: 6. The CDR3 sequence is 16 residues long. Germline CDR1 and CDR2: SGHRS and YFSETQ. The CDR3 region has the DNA TGCGCCAGCAGCTCCGGACTAGCGGGGGGTTACGAGACCCAGTACTTC. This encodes CASSSGLAGGYETQYF. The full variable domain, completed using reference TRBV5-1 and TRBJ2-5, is KAGVTQTPRYLIKTRGQQVTLSCSPISGHRSVSWYQQTPGQGLQFLFEYFSETQRNKGNFPGRFSGRQFSNSRSEMNVSTLELGDSALYLCASSSGLAGGYETQYFGPGTRLLVL.